The sequence of this TCR beta chain was determined in a study of blood T cell repertoires in COVID-19 (dated by TCRdb to the early 2020s). Concerning the study at large: Samples covering the acute and convalescent phases of COVID-19 were provided by collaborators in the United States, Italy and Spain. The repertoires were released in a freely available public database intended as a resource for research on the immune response to SARS-CoV-2. Deeply sampled blood TCRbeta repertoires from subjects exposed to, actively infected with, or recovered from COVID-19 were included in the dataset. The material from the prospective study consisted of cDNA or gDNA derived from T cells, B-cell-depleted T cells, or PBMCs. Sample metadata almost always included a de-identified subject ID, COVID-19 status, age in years and sex. Where HLA class I and class II types were available, the types were taken from metadata supplied by the sample provider, not from assay-based typing. The samples were drawn from two sources: the first 160 participants of the ongoing ImmuneRACE study, and 1,254 subjects contributed by 6 global collaborators. Overall study outcomes, separate from this receptor: The quantity of clinical and demographic metadata differed by source and by participant and was supplied without curation.

TCRbeta CDR3 regions were amplified from genomic DNA using the immunoSEQ Assay, a bias-controlled multiplex PCR. From the authors' description of their analysis: Within the assay, amplification of reference gene primers was used to estimate how many nucleated cells each sample contained. To quantify the absolute abundance of each unique TCRbeta CDR3 rearrangement, sequence reads were collapsed and filtered. For each sample, productive Simpson clonality was calculated as the square root of Simpson's diversity index across productive rearrangements. In TCRdb, the immuneACCESS table is reduced to in-frame sequences with V and J assigned. These tables do not hold every clone; where another copy was compared, an unresolved V gene accounts for under half, and the others remain unexplained. V, J and clone size were drawn from that table, and D and trimming were deduced from the DNA. This sample lists 90,000 to 100,000 clones; around 83% were detected once. Of the sample, roughly 2% falls within the top ten clones.

This clone was found once. No antigen is known for it. Per-base qualities were not stored, and no clone one base away is much larger. The germline V gene gives CDR1 as SGHVS and CDR2 as FQNEAQ. Its CDR3 holds 16 amino acids, cysteine through phenylalanine. The kept DNA is CDR3 alone, 48 bases in frame from the first base. The germline V and J ends show losses of 5 bases and 0 bases respectively, and no gene match explains 6 bases of the junction. Whole blood was collected in K2EDTA tubes by collaborating institutions according to the institutions' own protocols. For TCRbeta analysis, collaborators shipped samples in one of three forms: frozen whole blood, isolated PBMCs, or DNA extracted from either of those sample types.

This chain is built from TRBV7-8 and TRBJ1-3, and TRBD1 matches 8 of the central bases. The sequence was collected from a man in his 70s with active or convalescent COVID-19. The sequenced sample was peripheral blood. The DNA sequence is TGTGCCAGCAGCCACAGACAGGGGCGCTCTGGAAACACCATATATTTT. The encoded protein is CASSHRQGRSGNTIYF. The full variable domain, completed from the reference TRBV7-8 and TRBJ1-3 proteins outside the CDR3, reads GAGVSQSPRYKVAKRGQDVALRCDPISGHVSLFWYQQALGQGPEFLTYFQNEAQLDKSGLPSDRFFAERPEGSVSTLKIQRTQQEDSAVYLCASSHRQGRSGNTIYFGEGSWLTVV.